This is a list of T cell receptor beta chains from one sample in a study of OX40 agonist ivuxolimab in advanced cancers. Clones were sequenced by immunoSEQ multiplex PCR, and TCRdb holds only the in-frame ones, with some missing. The sample records about 61,000 clones, roughly 80% being singletons. Sequenced material: CD4+ or CD8+ T cells sorted from blood, taken in a trial of the OX40 agonist ivuxolimab. Receptors originate from an adult with an advanced solid tumor such as melanoma, head and neck, liver or kidney cancer. CDR3s leave out the opening cysteine and the closing phenylalanine or tryptophan. The order of the fields is V gene, CDR3 protein.

TRBV2 | ASSQAGGLF
TRBV28 | ASSLGRGADTQY
TRBV11-2 | ASSLDPNTEAF
TRBV7-3 | ASSSGRGRWEQY
TRBV30 | AWSRGEGSQH
TRBV6-6 | ASSLTSGGGKQF
TRBV7-6 | ASSLERQTEAF
TRBV19 | ASNKGGQNYGYT
TRBV7-2 | ASSPNAQDSRAYEQY
TRBV30 | AWSVRYEQY
TRBV7-2 | ASSLAGALQETQY
TRBV11-2 | ASSLGANQPQH
TRBV21-1 | ASSKAAQGRVNQPQH
TRBV29-1 | SVGQGASTDTQY
TRBV7-3 | ASSQQGKLRTGELF
TRBV4-1 | ASSQDGRGRTGELF
TRBV6-5 | ASSYSGVQGGIGYT
TRBV5-6 | ASGVSTGLTEAF
TRBV29-1 | SVGEGNPGANVLT
TRBV30 | AWCFTEEDYT
TRBV18 | ASSSGQGSYGYT
TRBV7-8 | ASSSRTGRQYSNQPQH
TRBV6-1 | ASSETWVGRNTIY
TRBV6-5 | ASTGYNEQF
TRBV2 | ASSQGLAGGQQETQY
TRBV6-4 | ASSVTAGQGPSYEQY
TRBV6-1 | ASSEKGQGGRTNYGYT
TRBV6-6 | ASTTWLRYSNQPQH
TRBV28 | ASSPKRKAF
TRBV27 | ASKGNRARYEQY
TRBV7-2 | ASSSFPLPSYEQY
TRBV6-5 | ASRRLAGGQETQY
TRBV29-1 | SVTTTHDRVNTGELF
TRBV7-2 | ASSLLGISGNTIY
TRBV6-5 | ASSYSRTGDTEAF
TRBV7-8 | ASSPWTGKGTEAF
TRBV5-4 | ASSSPGGAETQY
TRBV7-9 | ASSQRGIEAF
TRBV2 | ASSDRGQGAHGYT
TRBV6-5 | ASSYGQANSPLH
TRBV6-5 | ASSYQAGYEDSPLH